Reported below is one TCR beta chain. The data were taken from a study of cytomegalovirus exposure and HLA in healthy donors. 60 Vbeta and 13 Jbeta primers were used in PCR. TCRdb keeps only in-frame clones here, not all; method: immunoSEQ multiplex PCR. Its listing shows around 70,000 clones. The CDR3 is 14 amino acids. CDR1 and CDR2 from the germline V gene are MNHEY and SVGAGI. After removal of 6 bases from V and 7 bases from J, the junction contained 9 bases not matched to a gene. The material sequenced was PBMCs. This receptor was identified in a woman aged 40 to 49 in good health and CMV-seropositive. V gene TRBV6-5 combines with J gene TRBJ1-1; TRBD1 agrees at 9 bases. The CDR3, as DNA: TGTGCCAGCAGGGAAACAGGGGGCTTTCTTGAAGCTTTCTTT. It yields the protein CASRETGGFLEAFF.